A selection of T cell receptor beta chains follows, all from one sample in a study of beta chain features in type 1 diabetes. The table came from immunoSEQ multiplex PCR; TCRdb's copy has only in-frame clones and leaves some out. The sample gives around 280,000 clones, about 15% of which show up once; around 0.015% is in the top ten. Sequencing was carried out using naive CD4+ T cells from blood. These receptors all stem from a man between 18 and 29 years old with type 1 diabetes. The conserved cysteine and the conserved F or W are not part of the CDR3 here. A D gene is named only where the DNA matches it firmly.

TRBJ2-7	.	TRBV28	ASSSGAPGAYEQY
TRBJ2-7	TRBD1	TRBV9	ASSGGGTGANYEQY
TRBJ1-1	.	TRBV15	ATSIEGNTEAF
TRBJ2-7	.	TRBV7-9	ASNEGQGLSYEQY
TRBJ1-2	.	TRBV30	AWSRGGTNGYT
TRBJ2-3	.	TRBV18	ASSPKVADTQY
TRBJ1-4	.	TRBV29-1	SATVATNEKLF
TRBJ1-1	.	TRBV7-8	ASAQGMNTEAF
TRBJ2-1	TRBD2	TRBV5-1	ASSTGLAPYNEQF
TRBJ1-5	.	TRBV7-2	ASSLMSYSNQPQH
TRBJ2-3	TRBD2	TRBV9	ASSSPTSEASTDTQY
TRBJ2-7	TRBD2	TRBV10-2	ASSDFDQRETHEQY
TRBJ1-4	.	TRBV30	AWSRREKLF
TRBJ1-1	.	TRBV15	ATSRDDQGIGAF
TRBJ2-2	.	TRBV5-1	ASSWGQGNTGELF
TRBJ2-1	.	TRBV9	ASSVYRSTAAYNEQF
TRBJ2-7	.	TRBV18	ASSLSGEYEQY
TRBJ2-7	.	TRBV10-3	AIGPPGSYEQY
TRBJ2-1	.	TRBV7-2	ASSAIKQVSSYNEQF
TRBJ2-7	TRBD1	TRBV11-2	ASSFRTGSSYEQY
TRBJ1-1	.	TRBV7-8	ASSFLGGENTEAF
TRBJ2-1	.	TRBV10-3	AISGPGLNEQF
TRBJ2-3	TRBD1	TRBV30	AWRGTGGPDTQY
TRBJ2-7	TRBD1	TRBV18	ASSPPGQGSREQY